This T cell receptor beta chain was retrieved from a study of T cell repertoires in cytomegalovirus infection. Turning to the study itself: Well-studied HLA-B-restricted CMV epitopes were used in the study alongside recently identified HLA-C-restricted ones. An indication of both CMV infection and matching HLA type came from public TCR beta signatures. Study results and limitations: Cumulative public TCR beta family frequency identified CMV carriers with the relevant HLA. The ex vivo response was dominated by HLA-C-restricted CMV-specific TCR beta clonotypes.

TCRdb re-analysed the reads in MiXCR, keeping a single row per CDR3 protein. The table lists 750,000 to 900,000 distinct CDR3 sequences, about 28% of them singletons. This clonotype was seen only a few times. The antigen is undetermined. V gave up 8 bases and J gave up 10 bases, with 18 bases separating them. This CDR3 contains 13 residues. Sample: cultured CD8+ T cells from PBMCs, taken from culture after CMV antigen stimulation. The receptor's source is a human donor in good health (CMV status not recorded). Some clones in this sample may be carry-over from other donors' samples. The chain employs TRBV12-3 or TRBV12-4 and TRBJ1-5; D perhaps matches TRBD1 (6 bases). CDR3 bases: TGTGCCAGCTCCCTCACAGGGACTCACCCCCAGCATTTT. Residues: CASSLTGTHPQHF.